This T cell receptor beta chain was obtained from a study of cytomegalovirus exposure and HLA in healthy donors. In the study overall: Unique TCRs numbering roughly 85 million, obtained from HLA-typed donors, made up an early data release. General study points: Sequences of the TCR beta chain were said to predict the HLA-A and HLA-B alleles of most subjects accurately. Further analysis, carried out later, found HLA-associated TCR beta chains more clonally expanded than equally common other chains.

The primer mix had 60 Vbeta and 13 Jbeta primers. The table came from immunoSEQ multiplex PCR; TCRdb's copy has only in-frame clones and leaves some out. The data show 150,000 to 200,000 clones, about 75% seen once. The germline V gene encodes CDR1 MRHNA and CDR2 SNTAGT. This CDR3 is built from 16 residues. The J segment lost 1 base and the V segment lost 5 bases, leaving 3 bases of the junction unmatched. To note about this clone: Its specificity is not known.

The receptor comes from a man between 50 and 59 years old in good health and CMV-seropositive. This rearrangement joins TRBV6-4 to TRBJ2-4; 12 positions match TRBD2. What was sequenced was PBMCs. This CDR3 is CASSLAGGRAKNIQYF. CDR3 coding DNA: TGTGCCAGCAGTCTAGCGGGGGGGCGGGCCAAAAACATTCAGTACTTC.